This is a list of T cell receptor beta chains from one sample in a study of CD8 T cells in Susac syndrome. A single record per CDR3 protein comes from TCRdb applying MiXCR to the immunoSEQ multiplex PCR reads. The data contain around 130,000 distinct CDR3 sequences, about 95% of them singletons. Sequences were obtained from CD4+ T cells from PBMCs. The receptor source for this set is a human donor in good health. Both conserved end residues are part of each CDR3. The D gene is left open where the match is weak. Size values are once, few and many counts, or a class for expanded clones, and some rows have none.

cdr3_aa: CASSLVGQRHSGYTF
cdr3_nt: TGCGCCAGCAGCTTGGTAGGACAGCGGCATTCTGGCTACACCTTC
d_call: .
clone_size: .
v_call: TRBV5-1
j_call: TRBJ1-2

cdr3_aa: CASSFDLNEAFF
cdr3_nt: TGTGCCAGCAGTTTCGACCTAAACGAAGCTTTCTTT
d_call: .
clone_size: .
v_call: TRBV5-4
j_call: TRBJ1-1

cdr3_aa: CASSMPGYEQYF
cdr3_nt: TGTGCCAGTAGTATGCCAGGTTACGAGCAGTACTTC
d_call: .
clone_size: .
v_call: TRBV19
j_call: TRBJ2-7

cdr3_aa: CSADRTAIGTEAFF
cdr3_nt: TGCAGCGCGGACAGGACCGCCATTGGCACTGAAGCTTTCTTT
d_call: TRBD1
clone_size: .
v_call: TRBV29-1
j_call: TRBJ1-1

cdr3_aa: CASSPPGPGGTQYF
cdr3_nt: TGTGCCAGCTCACCCCCGGGACCGGGGGGGACCCAGTACTTC
d_call: TRBD2
clone_size: .
v_call: TRBV18
j_call: TRBJ2-5

cdr3_aa: CAWSTWGSQETQYF
cdr3_nt: TGTGCCTGGAGTACCTGGGGGTCCCAAGAGACCCAGTACTTC
d_call: .
clone_size: few
v_call: TRBV30
j_call: TRBJ2-5

cdr3_aa: CASSQSRGSEAFF
cdr3_nt: TGTGCCAGCAGCCAATCCAGGGGTTCTGAAGCTTTCTTT
d_call: .
clone_size: .
v_call: TRBV3-1
j_call: TRBJ1-1

cdr3_aa: CARGQSGELFF
cdr3_nt: TGTGCCCGGGGACAGTCCGGGGAGCTGTTTTTT
d_call: TRBD1
clone_size: .
v_call: TRBV28
j_call: TRBJ2-2

cdr3_aa: CASSLSRVGEQFF
cdr3_nt: TGTGCCAGCAGCTTAAGCCGAGTGGGTGAGCAGTTCTTC
d_call: .
clone_size: .
v_call: TRBV7-6
j_call: TRBJ2-1

cdr3_aa: CASSGTVSSYEQYF
cdr3_nt: TGTGCCAGCAGTGGGACAGTTTCCTCCTACGAGCAGTACTTC
d_call: .
clone_size: once
v_call: TRBV2
j_call: TRBJ2-7

cdr3_aa: CSVEEHSGEQYF
cdr3_nt: TGCAGCGTTGAAGAGCACAGTGGGGAACAGTACTTC
d_call: .
clone_size: .
v_call: TRBV29-1
j_call: TRBJ2-5

cdr3_aa: CASSVTGGVTDTQYF
cdr3_nt: TGTGCCAGCAGCGTCACCGGGGGCGTAACAGATACGCAGTATTTT
d_call: .
clone_size: .
v_call: TRBV5-6
j_call: TRBJ2-3

cdr3_aa: CASNQGASTDTQYF
cdr3_nt: TGTGCCAGCAACCAGGGTGCTAGCACAGATACGCAGTATTTT
d_call: .
clone_size: .
v_call: TRBV2
j_call: TRBJ2-3

cdr3_aa: CASSQVWTDYNEQFF
cdr3_nt: TGTGCCAGCAGCCAAGTATGGACGGATTACAATGAGCAGTTCTTC
d_call: .
clone_size: .
v_call: TRBV3-1
j_call: TRBJ2-1

cdr3_aa: CASRRGTEGIGAF
cdr3_nt: TGTGCCAGCCGGCGGGGGACAGAAGGTATTGGTGCCTTC
d_call: TRBD1
clone_size: .
v_call: TRBV6-5
j_call: TRBJ1-2

cdr3_aa: CASSFPTYGYTF
cdr3_nt: TGTGCCAGCAGCTTCCCCACCTATGGCTACACCTTC
d_call: .
clone_size: .
v_call: TRBV7-2
j_call: TRBJ1-2

cdr3_aa: CASSPRSGTGGYTF
cdr3_nt: TGTGCCAGCAGCCCACGGTCCGGGACTGGTGGCTACACCTTC
d_call: .
clone_size: .
v_call: TRBV27
j_call: TRBJ1-2

cdr3_aa: CTTKGQGHRQPQHF
cdr3_nt: TGTACGACGAAAGGACAGGGGCATCGCCAGCCCCAGCATTTT
d_call: TRBD1
clone_size: .
v_call: TRBV28
j_call: TRBJ1-5

cdr3_aa: CASSLSFLAGQETQYF
cdr3_nt: TGTGCCAGCAGCTTATCGTTCTTAGCGGGCCAAGAGACCCAGTACTTC
d_call: TRBD2
clone_size: .
v_call: TRBV7-6
j_call: TRBJ2-5

cdr3_aa: CATDPQRGDTQYF
cdr3_nt: TGTGCCACCGACCCCCAGAGAGGTGATACGCAGTATTTT
d_call: .
clone_size: .
v_call: TRBV6-1
j_call: TRBJ2-3

cdr3_aa: CASKGSTYEQYF
cdr3_nt: TGTGCCAGCAAGGGCAGCACCTACGAGCAGTACTTC
d_call: .
clone_size: .
v_call: TRBV6-1
j_call: TRBJ2-7

cdr3_aa: CASSETGEAGELFF
cdr3_nt: TGTGCCAGCAGTGAAACAGGGGAGGCCGGGGAGCTGTTTTTT
d_call: .
clone_size: .
v_call: TRBV2
j_call: TRBJ2-2

cdr3_aa: CASSQELSYEQYF
cdr3_nt: TGTGCCAGCAGCCAAGAGCTTAGTTACGAGCAGTACTTC
d_call: .
clone_size: few
v_call: TRBV3-1
j_call: TRBJ2-7

cdr3_aa: CATPRRNEQFF
cdr3_nt: TGTGCCACCCCGAGGCGGAATGAGCAGTTCTTC
d_call: .
clone_size: once
v_call: TRBV27
j_call: TRBJ2-1

cdr3_aa: CASSLAEREQYF
cdr3_nt: TGTGCCAGCAGCCTGGCAGAACGCGAGCAGTACTTC
d_call: .
clone_size: .
v_call: TRBV7-9
j_call: TRBJ2-7

cdr3_aa: CASSSRGGGFQETQYF
cdr3_nt: TGTGCCAGTAGTTCACGGGGCGGGGGCTTCCAAGAGACCCAGTACTTC
d_call: .
clone_size: .
v_call: TRBV19
j_call: TRBJ2-5

cdr3_aa: CASSSGQPGMNTEAFF
cdr3_nt: TGCGCCAGCAGTTCCGGACAGCCAGGCATGAACACTGAAGCTTTCTTT
d_call: .
clone_size: .
v_call: TRBV5-1
j_call: TRBJ1-1

cdr3_aa: CASSPPGTGSYNEQFF
cdr3_nt: TGTGCCAGCTCACCACCCGGGACAGGGAGTTACAATGAGCAGTTCTTC
d_call: TRBD1
clone_size: once
v_call: TRBV18
j_call: TRBJ2-1

cdr3_aa: CASTRSGLYEQYF
cdr3_nt: TGTGCCAGCACCCGCAGCGGTCTATACGAGCAGTACTTC
d_call: .
clone_size: .
v_call: TRBV2
j_call: TRBJ2-7

cdr3_aa: CAWSVSPGGYEQYF
cdr3_nt: TGTGCCTGGAGTGTAAGCCCCGGGGGTTACGAGCAGTACTTC
d_call: .
clone_size: .
v_call: TRBV30
j_call: TRBJ2-7

cdr3_aa: CASSGTGGEKLFF
cdr3_nt: TGTGCCAGCAGTGGGACAGGGGGCGAAAAACTGTTTTTT
d_call: TRBD1
clone_size: .
v_call: TRBV7-2
j_call: TRBJ1-4

cdr3_aa: CASSQGGSNEQYF
cdr3_nt: TGTGCCAGCAGCCAAGGCGGGAGCAACGAGCAGTACTTC
d_call: TRBD2
clone_size: .
v_call: TRBV4-2
j_call: TRBJ2-7

cdr3_aa: CASSRTSGSYNEQFF
cdr3_nt: TGTGCCAGCAGTCGGACTAGCGGGAGCTACAATGAGCAGTTCTTC
d_call: TRBD2
clone_size: once
v_call: TRBV27
j_call: TRBJ2-1

cdr3_aa: CASGRINTEAFF
cdr3_nt: TGTGCCAGTGGAAGAATTAACACTGAAGCTTTCTTT
d_call: .
clone_size: .
v_call: TRBV19
j_call: TRBJ1-1

cdr3_aa: CASSQVAGLPEDNEQFF
cdr3_nt: TGCGCCAGCAGCCAAGTCGCGGGACTACCCGAGGACAATGAGCAGTTCTTC
d_call: TRBD2
clone_size: .
v_call: TRBV4-1
j_call: TRBJ2-1

cdr3_aa: CASSSGQGPGELFF
cdr3_nt: TGCGCCAGCAGCTCCGGTCAGGGGCCCGGGGAGCTGTTTTTT
d_call: .
clone_size: .
v_call: TRBV5-1
j_call: TRBJ2-2

cdr3_aa: CASSSSSGSGQETQYF
cdr3_nt: TGTGCCAGCAGCTCCTCTAGCGGGAGCGGGCAAGAGACCCAGTACTTC
d_call: TRBD2
clone_size: .
v_call: TRBV5-5
j_call: TRBJ2-5

cdr3_aa: CASSPQFGGSDEQFF
cdr3_nt: TGTGCCAGCTCACCTCAATTCGGGGGGAGTGATGAGCAGTTCTTC
d_call: TRBD2
clone_size: .
v_call: TRBV18
j_call: TRBJ2-1

cdr3_aa: CASSPRVREKLFF
cdr3_nt: TGTGCCAGCAGTCCGCGGGTCCGGGAAAAACTGTTTTTT
d_call: .
clone_size: .
v_call: TRBV12-3/TRBV12-4
j_call: TRBJ1-4

cdr3_aa: CASSSGLAGSEQYF
cdr3_nt: TGTGCCAGCAGCTCCGGACTAGCGGGAAGCGAGCAGTACTTC
d_call: TRBD2
clone_size: .
v_call: TRBV7-2
j_call: TRBJ2-7

cdr3_aa: CASSLGPGAYQETQYF
cdr3_nt: TGTGCCAGCAGTTTAGGACCTGGGGCTTATCAAGAGACCCAGTACTTC
d_call: .
clone_size: .
v_call: TRBV28
j_call: TRBJ2-5

cdr3_aa: CASSQGVTVGIQYF
cdr3_nt: TGCGCCAGCAGCCAAGGGGTAACGGTTGGCATTCAGTACTTC
d_call: .
clone_size: .
v_call: TRBV4-1
j_call: TRBJ2-4

cdr3_aa: CASTPWVGYNEQFF
cdr3_nt: TGTGCCAGCACCCCCTGGGTGGGATACAATGAGCAGTTCTTC
d_call: .
clone_size: .
v_call: TRBV14
j_call: TRBJ2-1

cdr3_aa: CSASEGRVEKLFF
cdr3_nt: TGCAGTGCTAGTGAGGGGCGCGTTGAAAAACTGTTTTTT
d_call: .
clone_size: .
v_call: TRBV20-1
j_call: TRBJ1-4

cdr3_aa: CASSGDGTSGADTQYF
cdr3_nt: TGCGCCAGCAGCGGGGACGGGACTAGCGGGGCAGATACGCAGTATTTT
d_call: TRBD2
clone_size: .
v_call: TRBV5-1
j_call: TRBJ2-3

cdr3_aa: CASSLFLGAIGRLYF
cdr3_nt: TGTGCCAGCAGCCTATTCCTGGGGGCGATAGGGAGGTTGTACTTC
d_call: .
clone_size: .
v_call: TRBV7-2
j_call: TRBJ2-7

cdr3_aa: CASSGLSGNEQFF
cdr3_nt: TGTGCCAGCAGTGGCCTGTCTGGCAATGAGCAGTTCTTC
d_call: .
clone_size: .
v_call: TRBV6-4
j_call: TRBJ2-1

cdr3_aa: CAISETSDSYNEQFF
cdr3_nt: TGTGCCATCAGTGAGACTAGCGATTCCTACAATGAGCAGTTCTTC
d_call: TRBD2
clone_size: .
v_call: TRBV10-3
j_call: TRBJ2-1

cdr3_aa: CASSLMEPTGELFF
cdr3_nt: TGTGCCAGCAGTTTGATGGAGCCAACCGGGGAGCTGTTTTTT
d_call: .
clone_size: .
v_call: TRBV28
j_call: TRBJ2-2

cdr3_aa: CASSQGWAPVSGAFF
cdr3_nt: TGTGCCAGCAGCCAAGGTTGGGCACCGGTTAGCGGAGCTTTCTTT
d_call: .
clone_size: .
v_call: TRBV3-1
j_call: TRBJ1-1

cdr3_aa: CASSPLHGVEQFF
cdr3_nt: TGTGCCAGCAGCCCCCTCCACGGGGTGGAGCAGTTCTTC
d_call: .
clone_size: .
v_call: TRBV3-1
j_call: TRBJ2-1

cdr3_aa: CASISDRVDGYTF
cdr3_nt: TGTGCCAGCATCTCGGACAGGGTGGATGGCTACACCTTC
d_call: TRBD1
clone_size: .
v_call: TRBV2
j_call: TRBJ1-2

cdr3_aa: CASSQATGDNYGYTF
cdr3_nt: TGTGCCAGCAGCCAAGCGACAGGTGATAACTATGGCTACACCTTC
d_call: .
clone_size: .
v_call: TRBV3-1
j_call: TRBJ1-2

cdr3_aa: CASSFGWLSSGANVLTF
cdr3_nt: TGTGCCAGCAGCTTTGGTTGGCTGAGCTCTGGGGCCAACGTCCTGACTTTC
d_call: .
clone_size: .
v_call: TRBV5-6
j_call: TRBJ2-6

cdr3_aa: CASSFIQNTGELFF
cdr3_nt: TGTGCCAGCAGCTTCATACAGAACACCGGGGAGCTGTTTTTT
d_call: .
clone_size: .
v_call: TRBV7-9
j_call: TRBJ2-2

cdr3_aa: CASSSRKGAAGEGTDTQYF
cdr3_nt: TGTGCCAGCAGCTCTCGAAAGGGGGCGGCGGGAGAGGGCACAGATACGCAGTATTTT
d_call: .
clone_size: .
v_call: TRBV7-9
j_call: TRBJ2-3

cdr3_aa: CASGRSGRGDTGELFF
cdr3_nt: TGTGCTAGTGGCCGTAGCGGGAGGGGTGACACCGGGGAGCTGTTTTTT
d_call: TRBD2
clone_size: .
v_call: TRBV12-5
j_call: TRBJ2-2